A single sample gave rise to the 8 T cell receptor beta chains below, sequenced in a study of blood T cell repertoires in COVID-19. Some clones are missing from TCRdb's copy, which holds only in-frame ones; the method was immunoSEQ multiplex PCR. The table includes under 150,000 clones, approximately 82% detected once. The specimen sequenced was peripheral blood. The receptor source for this set is a man in his forties or fifties with active or convalescent COVID-19.

This clone showed up just a few times. The chain has TRBV7-2 and TRBJ1-1; 7 nucleotides line up with TRBD1. The germline V gene encodes CDR1 SGHTA and CDR2 FQGNSA. With V trimmed by 5 bases and J by 1 base, 7 bases remained unmatched. The CDR3 runs to 15 residues. This CDR3 is CASSQADRRNTEAFF. In DNA, the CDR3 is TGTGCCAGCAGCCAGGCGGACAGGAGGAACACTGAAGCTTTCTTT.

J is TRBJ1-4 and V is TRBV6-1; 10 nucleotides match TRBD1. CDR3 size: 19 residues. Germline V lookup: CDR1 MNHNS, CDR2 SASEGT. Germline trimming cut 4 bases from V and 2 bases from J; bases unmatched to any gene: 13. The CDR3 coding sequence is TGTGCCAGCAGTGGGGGACAGGGGTTAATATATTTGACTAATGAAAAACTGTTTTTT. It is translated as CASSGGQGLIYLTNEKLFF.

This rearrangement joins TRBV5-1 to TRBJ2-7, with 12 bases lining up with TRBD2. Germline values: CDR1 SGHRS, CDR2 YFSETQ. This CDR3 comprises 18 residues. J lost 0 bases, V lost 0 bases, and 7 bases had no gene match. The CDR3 reads CASSLGGLAGLSSYEQYF. The CDR3, as DNA: TGCGCCAGCAGCTTGGGGGGACTAGCGGGTTTGAGCTCCTACGAGCAGTACTTC.

This clone came up once. The V call is TRBV11-3, the J call TRBJ2-2, with D hard to call. The germline CDR1 and CDR2 sequences are SGHNT and YENEEA. Trimming cost V 3 bases and J 6 bases, with 8 bases left between them. The CDR3 length is 13 residues. The CDR3 sequence is CASSFTAAGELFF. The CDR3 DNA reads as TGTGCCAGCAGCTTTACCGCGGCCGGGGAGCTGTTTTTT.

The genes are TRBV29-1 and TRBJ2-1, with D hard to call. Trimming took 2 bases from V and 0 from J, leaving 8 bases between them. CDR3 length equals 14 residues. From germline, CDR1 is SQVTM and CDR2 ANQGSEA. This CDR3 is CSVERKSSYNEQFF. CDR3 DNA sequence: TGCAGCGTTGAAAGAAAGAGCTCCTACAATGAGCAGTTCTTC.

This sequence joins TRBV7-8 and TRBJ2-2; 8 bases map to TRBD1. V lost 5 bases, J lost 7 bases, and 6 bases stayed unmatched. Germline V gives CDR1 SGHVS, CDR2 FQNEAQ. This CDR3 comprises 14 residues. CDR3 region: CASSLDRADGELFF. The CDR3 bases are TGTGCCAGCAGCCTGGACAGGGCTGACGGGGAGCTGTTTTTT. The full variable domain, in which reference TRBV7-8 and TRBJ2-2 provide the parts outside the CDR3, is GAGVSQSPRYKVAKRGQDVALRCDPISGHVSLFWYQQALGQGPEFLTYFQNEAQLDKSGLPSDRFFAERPEGSVSTLKIQRTQQEDSAVYLCASSLDRADGELFFGEGSRLTVL.

The chain recombines TRBV16 with TRBJ1-3; D uncertain. This CDR3 spans 16 amino acids. The germline V gene encodes CDR1 KGHSY and CDR2 FQNENV. The V and J ends lost 4 bases and 0 bases respectively, with 13 bases between them. CDR3 sequence reads: CASSPSTRTSGNTIYF. The CDR3 region has the DNA TGTGCCAGCAGCCCATCGACACGAACCTCTGGAAACACCATATATTTT.

The genes are TRBV7-3 and TRBJ2-1, with 11 bases aligning to TRBD2. V lost 2 bases, J lost 8 bases, and 5 bases stayed unmatched. The CDR3 totals 15 residues. Germline CDR1 SGHTA, CDR2 FQGTGA. The CDR3 DNA is TGTGCCAGCAGCTTAGGTAGCGGGGGGGCCTATGAGCAGTTCTTC. Its protein is CASSLGSGGAYEQFF.